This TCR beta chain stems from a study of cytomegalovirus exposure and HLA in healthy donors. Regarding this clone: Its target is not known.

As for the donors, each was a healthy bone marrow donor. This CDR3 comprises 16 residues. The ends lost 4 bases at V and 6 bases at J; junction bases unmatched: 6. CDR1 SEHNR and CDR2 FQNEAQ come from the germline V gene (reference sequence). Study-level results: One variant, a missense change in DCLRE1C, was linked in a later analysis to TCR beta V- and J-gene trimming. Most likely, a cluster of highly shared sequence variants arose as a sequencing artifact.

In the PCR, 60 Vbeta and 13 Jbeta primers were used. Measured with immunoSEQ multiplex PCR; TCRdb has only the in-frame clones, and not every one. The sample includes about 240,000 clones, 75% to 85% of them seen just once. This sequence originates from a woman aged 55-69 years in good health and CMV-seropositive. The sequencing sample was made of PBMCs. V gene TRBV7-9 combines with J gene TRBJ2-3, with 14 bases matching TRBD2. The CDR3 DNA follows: TGTGCCAGCAGCTCCGGACTAGCGGGAGGACGGGATACGCAGTATTTT. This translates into CASSSGLAGGRDTQYF.